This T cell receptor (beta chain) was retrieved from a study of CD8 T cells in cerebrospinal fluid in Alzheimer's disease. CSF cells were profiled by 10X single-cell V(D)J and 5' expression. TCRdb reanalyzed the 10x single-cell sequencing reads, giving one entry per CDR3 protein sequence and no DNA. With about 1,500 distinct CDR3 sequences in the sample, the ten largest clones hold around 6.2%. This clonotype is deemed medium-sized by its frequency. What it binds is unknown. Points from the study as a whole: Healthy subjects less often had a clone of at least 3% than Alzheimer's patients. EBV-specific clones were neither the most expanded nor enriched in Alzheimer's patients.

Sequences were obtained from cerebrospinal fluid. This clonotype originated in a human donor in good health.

This CDR3 is CAGIPPGALNDPQYF. V usage is TRBV30 and J usage is TRBJ2-7; TCRdb gives TRBD1 as the D gene, but with no DNA this cannot be confirmed. This CDR3 contains 15 residues. Per the germline V gene, CDR1 is GTSNPN and CDR2 is SVGIG (reference sequence). The whole variable domain, remainder taken from reference TRBV30 and TRBJ2-7, is SQTIHQWPATLVQPVGSPLSLECTVEGTSNPNLYWYRQAAGRGLQLLFYSVGIGQISSEVPQNLSASRPQDRQFILSSKKLLLSDSGFYLCAGIPPGALNDPQYFGPGTRLTVT.